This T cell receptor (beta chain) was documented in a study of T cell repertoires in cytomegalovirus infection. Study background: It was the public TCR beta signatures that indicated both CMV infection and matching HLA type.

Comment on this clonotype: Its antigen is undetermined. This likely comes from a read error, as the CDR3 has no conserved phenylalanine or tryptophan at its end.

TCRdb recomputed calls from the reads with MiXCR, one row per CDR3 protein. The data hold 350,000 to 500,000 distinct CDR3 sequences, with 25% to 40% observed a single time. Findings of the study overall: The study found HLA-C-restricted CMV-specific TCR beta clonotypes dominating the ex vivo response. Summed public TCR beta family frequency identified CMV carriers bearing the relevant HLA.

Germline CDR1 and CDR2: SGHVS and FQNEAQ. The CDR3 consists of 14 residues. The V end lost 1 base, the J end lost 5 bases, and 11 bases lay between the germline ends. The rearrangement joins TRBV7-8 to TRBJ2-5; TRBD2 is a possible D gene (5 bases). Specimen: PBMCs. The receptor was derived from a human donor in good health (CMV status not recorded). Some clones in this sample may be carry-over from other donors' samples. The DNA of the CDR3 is TGTGCCAGCAGCTTAGAGCCGGACTTCGAGACCCAGTACTCC. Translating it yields CASSLEPDFETQYS.